This T cell receptor (beta chain) was sequenced in a study of T cell changes during pregnancy in multiple sclerosis. Trimming removed 1 base at V and 0 bases at J, with 7 bases between. This CDR3 spans 14 amino acids. Germline V gene lookup returns CDR1 SGHRS and CDR2 YFSETQ. TCRdb keeps only in-frame clones here, not all; method: immunoSEQ multiplex PCR. Of just under 80,000 clones listed, just over 90% are singletons. The specimen was peripheral blood, collected in the second trimester of pregnancy. The receptor comes from a female donor in good health, enrolled as a control in a pregnancy study. The chain has TRBV5-1 and TRBJ1-1; D unresolved. The CDR3, as DNA: TGCGCCAGCAGCTTGAATAGCCTGAACACTGAAGCTTTCTTT. Amino acid sequence: CASSLNSLNTEAFF.